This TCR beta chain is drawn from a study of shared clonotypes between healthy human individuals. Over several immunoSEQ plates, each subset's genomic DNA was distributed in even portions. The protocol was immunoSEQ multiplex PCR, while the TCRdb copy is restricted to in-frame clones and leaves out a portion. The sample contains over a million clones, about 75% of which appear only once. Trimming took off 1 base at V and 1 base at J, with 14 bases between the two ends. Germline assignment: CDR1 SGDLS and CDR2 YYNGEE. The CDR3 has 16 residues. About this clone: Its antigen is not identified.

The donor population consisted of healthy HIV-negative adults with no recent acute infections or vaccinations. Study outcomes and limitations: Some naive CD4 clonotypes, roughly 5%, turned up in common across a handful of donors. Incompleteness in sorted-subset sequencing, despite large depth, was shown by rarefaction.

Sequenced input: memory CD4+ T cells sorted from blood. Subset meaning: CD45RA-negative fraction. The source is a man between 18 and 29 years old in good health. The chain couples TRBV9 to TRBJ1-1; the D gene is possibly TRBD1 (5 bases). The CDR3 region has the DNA TGTGCCAGCAGCGTAACCCCGGACACGAGGAACACTGAAGCTTTCTTT. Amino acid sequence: CASSVTPDTRNTEAFF.